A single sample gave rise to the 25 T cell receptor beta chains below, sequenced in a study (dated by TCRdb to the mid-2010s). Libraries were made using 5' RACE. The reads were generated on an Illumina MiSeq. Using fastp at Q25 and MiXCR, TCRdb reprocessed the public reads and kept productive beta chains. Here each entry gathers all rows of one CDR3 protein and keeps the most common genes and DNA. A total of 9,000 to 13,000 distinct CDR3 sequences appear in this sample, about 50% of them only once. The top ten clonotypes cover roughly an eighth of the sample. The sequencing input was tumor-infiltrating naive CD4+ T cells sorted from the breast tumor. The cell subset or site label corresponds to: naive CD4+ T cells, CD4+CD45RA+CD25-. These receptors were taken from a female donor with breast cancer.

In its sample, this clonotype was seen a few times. In nucleotides, the CDR3 is TGTGCCAGCAGCCTGCGGACTGAGGGTGAGCAGTTCTTC. It yields the protein CASSLRTEGEQFF. The V call is TRBV7-3, the J call TRBJ2-1; D possibly corresponds to TRBD2 (5 bases). Germline V gene sequence: CDR1 SGHTA, CDR2 FQGTGA. The CDR3 is 13 residues long. V lost 5 bases, J lost 9 bases, and 14 bases lay in between.

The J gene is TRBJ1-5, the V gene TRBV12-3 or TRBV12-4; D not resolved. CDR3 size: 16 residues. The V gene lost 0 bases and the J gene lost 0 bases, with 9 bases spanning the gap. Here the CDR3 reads CASSLASGFSNQPQHF. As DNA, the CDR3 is TGTGCCAGCAGTTTAGCGAGCGGTTTTAGCAATCAGCCCCAGCATTTT.

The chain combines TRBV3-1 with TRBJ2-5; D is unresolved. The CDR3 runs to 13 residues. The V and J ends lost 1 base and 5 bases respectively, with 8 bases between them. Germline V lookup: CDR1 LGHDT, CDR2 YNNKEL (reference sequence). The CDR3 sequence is CASSQVRRETQYF. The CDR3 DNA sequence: TGTGCCAGCAGCCAAGTAAGGCGGGAGACCCAGTACTTC.

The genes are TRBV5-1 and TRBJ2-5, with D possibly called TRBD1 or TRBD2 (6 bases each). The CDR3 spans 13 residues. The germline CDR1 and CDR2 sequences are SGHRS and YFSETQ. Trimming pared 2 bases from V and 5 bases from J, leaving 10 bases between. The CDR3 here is CASSLGGGETQYF. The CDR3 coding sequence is TGCGCCAGCAGCTTAGGGGGAGGCGAGACCCAGTACTTC.

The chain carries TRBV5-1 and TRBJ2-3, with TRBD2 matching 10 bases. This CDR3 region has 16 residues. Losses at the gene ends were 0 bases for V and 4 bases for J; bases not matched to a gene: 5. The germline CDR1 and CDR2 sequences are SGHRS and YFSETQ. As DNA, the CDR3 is TGCGCCAGCAGCTTGGCCGGGACTAGCGTAGCAGATACGCAGTATTTT. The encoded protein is CASSLAGTSVADTQYF.

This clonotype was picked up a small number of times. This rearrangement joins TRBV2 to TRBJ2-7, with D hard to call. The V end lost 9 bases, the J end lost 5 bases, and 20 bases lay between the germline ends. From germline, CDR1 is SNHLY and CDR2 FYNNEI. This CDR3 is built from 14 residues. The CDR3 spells CASRTGLSWNEQYF. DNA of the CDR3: TGTGCCAGTAGAACCGGGCTTAGCTGGAACGAGCAGTACTTC.

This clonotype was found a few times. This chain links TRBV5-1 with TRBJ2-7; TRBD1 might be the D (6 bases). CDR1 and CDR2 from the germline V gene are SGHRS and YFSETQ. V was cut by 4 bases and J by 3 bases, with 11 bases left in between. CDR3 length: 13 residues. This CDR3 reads CASSIEDSYEQYF. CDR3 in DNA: TGCGCCAGCAGCATAGAGGACAGCTACGAGCAGTACTTC. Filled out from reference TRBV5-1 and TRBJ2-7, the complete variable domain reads KAGVTQTPRYLIKTRGQQVTLSCSPISGHRSVSWYQQTPGQGLQFLFEYFSETQRNKGNFPGRFSGRQFSNSRSEMNVSTLELGDSALYLCASSIEDSYEQYFGPGTRLTVT.

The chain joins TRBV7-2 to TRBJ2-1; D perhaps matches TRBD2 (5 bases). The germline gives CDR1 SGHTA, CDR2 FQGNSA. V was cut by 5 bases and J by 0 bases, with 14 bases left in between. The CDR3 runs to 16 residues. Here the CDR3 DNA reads TGTGCCAGCAGCCCACCAAGCGGCCGCTCCTACAATGAGCAGTTCTTC. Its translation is CASSPPSGRSYNEQFF.

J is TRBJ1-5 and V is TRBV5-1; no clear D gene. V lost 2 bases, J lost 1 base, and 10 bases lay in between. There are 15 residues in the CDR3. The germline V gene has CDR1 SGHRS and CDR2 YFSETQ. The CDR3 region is CASSFSPGSNQPQHF. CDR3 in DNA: TGCGCCAGCAGCTTTTCCCCCGGCAGCAATCAGCCCCAGCATTTT.

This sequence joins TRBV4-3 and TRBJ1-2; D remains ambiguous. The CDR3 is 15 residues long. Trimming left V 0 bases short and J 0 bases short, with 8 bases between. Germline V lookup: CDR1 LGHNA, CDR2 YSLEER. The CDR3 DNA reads TGCGCCAGCAGCCAAGATCTACAAGCTAACTATGGCTACACCTTC. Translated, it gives CASSQDLQANYGYTF.

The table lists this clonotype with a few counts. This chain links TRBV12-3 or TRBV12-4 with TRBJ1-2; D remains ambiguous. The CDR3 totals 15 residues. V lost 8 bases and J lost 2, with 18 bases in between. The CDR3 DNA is TGTGCCAGCGATATTCTAGCGATTCCCAACTATGGCTACACCTTC. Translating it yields CASDILAIPNYGYTF.

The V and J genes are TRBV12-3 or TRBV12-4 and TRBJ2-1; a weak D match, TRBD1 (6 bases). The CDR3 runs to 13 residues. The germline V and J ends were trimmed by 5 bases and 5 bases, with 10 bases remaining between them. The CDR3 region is CASSEGTNNEQFF. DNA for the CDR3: TGTGCCAGCAGTGAGGGGACAAACAATGAGCAGTTCTTC.

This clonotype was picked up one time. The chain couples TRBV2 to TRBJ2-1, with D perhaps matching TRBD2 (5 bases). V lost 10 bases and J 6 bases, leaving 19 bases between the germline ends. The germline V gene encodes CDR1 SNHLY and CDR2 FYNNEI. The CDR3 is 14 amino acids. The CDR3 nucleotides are TGTGCCAACAGATTGGGTCTAGGGAGCAATGAGCAGTTCTTC. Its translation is CANRLGLGSNEQFF.

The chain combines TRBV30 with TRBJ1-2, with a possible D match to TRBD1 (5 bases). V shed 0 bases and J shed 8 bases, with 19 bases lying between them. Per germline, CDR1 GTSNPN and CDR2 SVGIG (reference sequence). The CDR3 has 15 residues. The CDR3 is CAWSVRRGAIGGYTF. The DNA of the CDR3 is TGTGCCTGGAGTGTACGGAGAGGGGCCATTGGGGGCTACACCTTC.

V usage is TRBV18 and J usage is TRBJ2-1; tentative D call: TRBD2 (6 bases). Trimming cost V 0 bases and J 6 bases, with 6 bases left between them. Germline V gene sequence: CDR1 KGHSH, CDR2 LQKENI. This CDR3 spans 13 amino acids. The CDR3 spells CASSPPGGNEQFF. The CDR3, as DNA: TGTGCCAGCTCACCACCGGGGGGCAATGAGCAGTTCTTC. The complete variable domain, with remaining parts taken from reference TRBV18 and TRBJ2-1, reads NAGVMQNPRHLVRRRGQEARLRCSPMKGHSHVYWYRQLPEEGLKFMVYLQKENIIDESGMPKERFSAEFPKEGPSILRIQQVVRGDSAAYFCASSPPGGNEQFFGPGTRLTVL.

CDR3 protein: CASSFSAGLNQPQHF. The CDR3 nucleotides read TGTGCCAGCAGCTTTTCCGCAGGACTTAATCAGCCCCAGCATTTT. V is TRBV7-8 and J is TRBJ1-5; D ambiguous. The germline CDR1 and CDR2 sequences are SGHVS and FQNEAQ. The CDR3 contains 15 residues. Trimming left V 3 bases short and J 4 bases short, with 13 bases between. Supplemented by reference TRBV7-8 and TRBJ1-5, the full variable domain reads GAGVSQSPRYKVAKRGQDVALRCDPISGHVSLFWYQQALGQGPEFLTYFQNEAQLDKSGLPSDRFFAERPEGSVSTLKIQRTQQEDSAVYLCASSFSAGLNQPQHFGDGTRLSIL.

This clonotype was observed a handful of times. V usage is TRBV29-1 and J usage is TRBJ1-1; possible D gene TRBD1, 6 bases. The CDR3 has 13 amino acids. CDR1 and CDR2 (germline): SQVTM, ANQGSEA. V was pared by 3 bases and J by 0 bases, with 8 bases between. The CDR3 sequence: CSVERGLNTEAFF. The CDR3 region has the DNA TGCAGCGTTGAGAGGGGGTTGAACACTGAAGCTTTCTTT.

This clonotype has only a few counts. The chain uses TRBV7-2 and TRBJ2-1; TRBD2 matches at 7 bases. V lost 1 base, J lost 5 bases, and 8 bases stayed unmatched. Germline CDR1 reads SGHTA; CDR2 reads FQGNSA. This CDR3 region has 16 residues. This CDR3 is CASSLDPTSPDNEQFF. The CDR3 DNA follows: TGTGCCAGCAGCTTAGATCCGACTAGCCCGGACAATGAGCAGTTCTTC.

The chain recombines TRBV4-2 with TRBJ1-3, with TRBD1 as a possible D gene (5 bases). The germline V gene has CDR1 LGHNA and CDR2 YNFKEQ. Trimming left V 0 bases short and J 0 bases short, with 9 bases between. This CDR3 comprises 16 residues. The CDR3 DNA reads TGTGCCAGCAGCCAAGATAAGGGGACCTCTGGAAACACCATATATTTT. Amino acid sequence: CASSQDKGTSGNTIYF.

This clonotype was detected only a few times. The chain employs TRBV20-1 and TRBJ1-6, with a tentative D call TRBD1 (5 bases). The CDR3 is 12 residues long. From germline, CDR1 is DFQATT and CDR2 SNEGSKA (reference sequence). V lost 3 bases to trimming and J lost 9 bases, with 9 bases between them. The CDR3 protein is CSARWGVSPLHF. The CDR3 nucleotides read TGCAGTGCTAGGTGGGGGGTTTCACCCCTCCACTTT.

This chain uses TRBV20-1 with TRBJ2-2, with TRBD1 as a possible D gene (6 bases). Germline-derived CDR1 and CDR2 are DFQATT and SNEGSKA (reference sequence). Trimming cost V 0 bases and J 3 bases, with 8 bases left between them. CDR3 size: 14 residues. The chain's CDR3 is CSAREQGHTGELFF. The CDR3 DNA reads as TGCAGTGCTAGAGAACAGGGACACACCGGGGAGCTGTTTTTT.

CDR3 bases: TGCAGCGGACAGGAGGACTATGGCTACACCTTC. Its protein product is CSGQEDYGYTF. V and J are TRBV29-1 and TRBJ1-2, with D tentatively TRBD1 (6 bases). The CDR3 has 11 amino acids. The V and J ends lost 7 bases and 3 bases respectively, with 9 bases between them. Germline V gene lookup returns CDR1 SQVTM and CDR2 ANQGSEA. The complete variable domain, with remaining parts taken from reference TRBV29-1 and TRBJ1-2, reads SAVISQKPSRDICQRGTSLTIQCQVDSQVTMMFWYRQQPGQSLTLIATANQGSEATYESGFVIDKFPISRPNLTFSTLTVSNMSPEDSSIYLCSGQEDYGYTFGSGTRLTVV.

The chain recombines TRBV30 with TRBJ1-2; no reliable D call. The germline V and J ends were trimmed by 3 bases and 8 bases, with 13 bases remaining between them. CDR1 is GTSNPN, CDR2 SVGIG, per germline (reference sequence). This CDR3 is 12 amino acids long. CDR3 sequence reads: CAWSRPPPGYTF. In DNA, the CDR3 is TGTGCCTGGAGCCGACCTCCTCCCGGCTACACCTTC.

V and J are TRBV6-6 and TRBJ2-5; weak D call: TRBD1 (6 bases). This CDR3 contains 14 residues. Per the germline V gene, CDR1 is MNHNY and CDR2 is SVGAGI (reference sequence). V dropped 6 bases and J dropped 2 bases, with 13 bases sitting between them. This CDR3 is CASRPGQLQETQYF. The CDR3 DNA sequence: TGTGCCAGCAGGCCTGGACAGCTTCAAGAGACCCAGTACTTC.

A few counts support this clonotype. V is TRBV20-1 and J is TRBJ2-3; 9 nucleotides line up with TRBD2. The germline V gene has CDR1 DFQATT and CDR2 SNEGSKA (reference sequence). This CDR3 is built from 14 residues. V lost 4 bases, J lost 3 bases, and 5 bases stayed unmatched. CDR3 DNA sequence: TGCAGTGCTACTCGTGCGGGAGGGACAGATACGCAGTATTTT. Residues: CSATRAGGTDTQYF.